This T cell receptor (beta chain) is drawn from a study of OX40 agonist ivuxolimab in advanced cancers. Study-level background: Participants, approximately 80% male, averaged around 64 years of age, ranging from about 23 to 80.

CDR1 and CDR2 (germline): MGHRA, YSYEKL. With 1 base removed from V and 2 bases from J, the gap between germline ends came to 12 bases. This CDR3 has 16 residues. About this clone itself: What it binds is unknown.

Some clones are missing from TCRdb's copy, which holds only in-frame ones; the method was immunoSEQ multiplex PCR. Among tens of thousands of clones listed, around 85% were seen once. Whole-study results and caveats: Among some nonresponders, normalized T-cell clonal expansion was also low.

V gene TRBV4-1 combines with J gene TRBJ1-3, with a tentative D call TRBD1 (6 bases). Source: CD4+ or CD8+ T cells sorted from blood, taken in a trial of the OX40 agonist ivuxolimab. The sequence derives from an adult with an advanced solid tumor such as melanoma, head and neck, liver or kidney cancer. The CDR3, as DNA: TGCGCCAGCAGCCAAGTATCTCGGACAGCTGGAAACACCATATATTTT. Translated: CASSQVSRTAGNTIYF.